The present TCR beta chain was sequenced within a study of OX40 agonist ivuxolimab in advanced cancers. The CDR3 extends over 13 amino acids. Trimming took 6 bases from V and 2 from J, leaving 10 bases between them. Germline assignment: CDR1 KGHSH and CDR2 LQKENI. Clones were sequenced by immunoSEQ multiplex PCR, and TCRdb holds only the in-frame ones, with some missing. This table has 9,500 to 10,000 clones, 70% to 90% appearing once. As to this clone: As yet, its antigen is unknown.

General study findings and limits: Some of the nonresponding patients also showed low levels of normalized T-cell clonal expansion.

The sample consisted of CD4+ or CD8+ T cells sorted from blood, taken in a trial of the OX40 agonist ivuxolimab. The source of this sequence is an adult with an advanced solid tumor such as melanoma, head and neck, liver or kidney cancer. The V gene is TRBV18, the J gene TRBJ2-5; either TRBD1 or TRBD2 may fit D (6 bases each). The CDR3 reads CASSAGHQETQYF. The CDR3 DNA sequence: TGTGCCAGCTCTGCGGGACATCAAGAGACCCAGTACTTC.